A single sample is the source of the 8 T cell receptor beta chains below, sequenced in a study of blood T cell repertoires in COVID-19. Produced via immunoSEQ multiplex PCR; TCRdb's table is partial and in-frame only. This table has roughly 34,000 clones, roughly 85% appearing once. Sequencing was performed on peripheral blood. Source of these receptors: a man at least 80 years old with active COVID-19.

This clone was detected only a few times. The rearrangement uses TRBV5-1 and TRBJ2-3, with D possibly being TRBD1 (5 bases). The germline gives CDR1 SGHRS, CDR2 YFSETQ. The CDR3 is made up of 16 amino acids. V was pared by 4 bases and J by 2 bases, with 17 bases between. CDR3 residues: CASSPYHDRTTDTQYF. CDR3 coding DNA: TGCGCCAGCAGCCCATACCACGACAGAACCACAGATACGCAGTATTTT.

The chain joins TRBV12-3 or TRBV12-4 to TRBJ2-7, with TRBD2 matching 7 bases. There are 13 residues in the CDR3. The J segment lost 0 bases and the V segment lost 6 bases, leaving 2 bases of the junction unmatched. CDR3 residues: CASSGGSSYEQYF. DNA for the CDR3: TGTGCCAGCAGCGGGGGGAGCTCCTACGAGCAGTACTTC.

The J gene is TRBJ2-1, the V gene TRBV5-4; 9 nucleotides agree with TRBD2. V was pared by 4 bases and J by 7 bases, with 9 bases of the junction left unmatched. Per germline, CDR1 SGHNT and CDR2 YYREEE (reference sequence). This CDR3 region has 15 residues. The CDR3 loop is CASSPGLAEANEQFF. DNA of the CDR3: TGTGCCAGCAGCCCGGGACTAGCAGAGGCGAATGAGCAGTTCTTC.

This clone has a single count. The chain is built from TRBV7-2 and TRBJ2-7; TRBD1 matches at 8 bases. From germline, CDR1 is SGHTA and CDR2 FQGNSA. J gave up 4 bases and V 3 bases, and 2 bases lay outside the gene matches. The length of the CDR3 is 13 residues. The chain's CDR3 is CASSFTGGYEQYF. CDR3 sequence (DNA): TGTGCCAGCAGCTTTACAGGGGGGTACGAGCAGTACTTC.

This chain links TRBV19 with TRBJ2-7, with TRBD1 identical over 9 bases. J was trimmed by 4 bases and V by 4 bases; bases with no gene match: 2. The CDR3 is made up of 13 amino acids. CDR1 is LNHDA and CDR2 is SQIVND in the germline V gene (reference sequence). CDR3 region: CASSRGQGYEQYF. The CDR3 nucleotides read TGTGCCAGTAGTAGGGGACAGGGATACGAGCAGTACTTC.

The chain joins TRBV9 to TRBJ1-2, with D maybe TRBD1 (6 bases). Trimming removed 0 bases at V and 6 bases at J, with 9 bases between. Germline V gene sequence: CDR1 SGDLS, CDR2 YYNGEE. The CDR3 consists of 13 residues. This chain's CDR3 is CASSVDRVNGYTF. The CDR3 DNA reads as TGTGCCAGCAGCGTAGACAGGGTAAATGGCTACACCTTC.

The J gene is TRBJ1-6, the V gene TRBV3-1 (or the pseudogene TRBV3-2), with TRBD1 as a possible D gene (5 bases). With 8 bases removed from V and 8 bases from J, the gap between germline ends came to 13 bases. The germline V gene has CDR1 LGHDT and CDR2 YNNKEL (reference sequence). The CDR3 length is 13 residues. CDR3 coding DNA: TGTGCCAGCGCCGGGACTCCAGATTCACCCCTCCACTTT. Translating it yields CASAGTPDSPLHF.

The J gene is TRBJ1-6, the V gene TRBV27; D is unclear. The CDR3 spans 14 residues. Trimming took 2 bases from V and 13 from J, leaving 15 bases between them. Per the germline V gene, CDR1 is MNHEY and CDR2 is SMNVEV (reference sequence). The CDR3 reads CASSLGLQWWPLHF. The CDR3, as DNA: TGTGCCAGCAGTTTAGGGTTACAGTGGTGGCCCCTCCACTTT.